This T cell receptor (beta chain) was documented in a study of T cell responses to AZD1222 COVID-19 vaccine (TCRdb year 2021). Broadly, across the study: A total of more than 230 trial participants underwent TCR sequencing, of whom some 210 received two doses of AZD1222 and about 25 received two doses of the MenACWY control vaccine. Trial participants were enrolled into age subgroups of 18-55, 56-69 and 70-plus years, which contained about 150, 28 and 57 TCR-sequenced participants, respectively. Overall study results and their limits: Because no day 14 peak-response samples were available, repertoires were characterized only after the peak T cell response. Participants were mostly white British, with more females than males. The authors suggested clonal diversity may have been underestimated. Vaccine-associated CD4 TCRs spanned the whole spike protein, with dominant responses in regions 160-218 and 743-854. The 56-69-year group was small, and its depth increase did not reach significance, likely because of low power. Epitopes outside the regions mutated in the B.1.351 and B.1.1.7 variants were reportedly recognized by nearly half of the unique spike-specific TCRs. After two AZD1222 doses, both the breadth and the depth of spike-specific TCRs were significantly higher than at day 0 and than in MenACWY recipients. Conclusions about previously exposed vaccinees were limited because only six AZD1222 recipients were SARS-CoV-2 seropositive at baseline.

Points on this clone: Its antigen is still unknown. Base qualities were left out, and no much larger clone turns up one base away.

The label giving this sample's time point can be read as: about 28 days (+/-7) after the second vaccine dose. AZD1222 recipients whose second dose came at about 4 weeks and those whose second dose came at about 12 weeks were combined into one group, since spike-specific TCR depth and breadth did not differ between the two schedules. Vaccinee samples came from UK trials COV001 and COV002, including a single-blind randomized controlled phase 2/3 trial of AZD1222 (ChAdOx1 nCoV-19) in healthy adults. For TCRbeta chain sequencing, PBMC samples from trial participants were taken at day 0 and at day 28 after the second dose. CDR1 and CDR2 are read off the germline V gene as SGHDN and FVKESK. V is pared back by 5 bases and J by 8 bases, with 9 bases lying between the germline termini. CDR3 length: 12 amino acids, cysteine to phenylalanine. Only the CDR3 part of the read is kept: 36 bases, read in frame from the first base.

The CDR3 regions of human TCRbeta chains were subjected to immunosequencing. The original pipeline was this. TCRs in the repertoires were matched against a reference library of SARS-CoV-2-specific TCRs that had been generated with the MIRA antigen-specificity platform. Breadth was defined as the fraction of unique TCRs that were SARS-CoV-2-associated, and depth was defined as the fraction of total T cells that were SARS-CoV-2-associated. Using the MIRA data, each spike-specific TCR was mapped to the spike region that the TCR reacts to and placed in a CD4 or CD8 class. Log10-transformed breadth and depth values were compared by one-way ANOVA with Sidak's multiple comparisons tests. In its TCRdb copy, this immuneACCESS table keeps in-frame sequences only and misses some clones. Where compared with another copy, unresolved V genes explain less than half of these, and the others have no known cause. D and trimming come from the DNA, and the V and J calls and clone size come from that table. A total of under 140,000 clones appear in this sample, roughly 89% of them only once. Roughly 2.5% of the sample goes to the ten largest clones.

This sequence was found in an adult who received the AZD1222 COVID-19 vaccine. The sample here was peripheral blood, taken 28 days after the second AZD1222 dose. This sequence uses TRBV14 and TRBJ1-4; the D gene remains uncertain. The base sequence is TGTGCCAGCAGCTACGGGCGGGAAAAACTGTTTTTT. Translated, this is CASSYGREKLFF.